A single count supports the clone carrying this T cell receptor (beta chain). This entry belongs to a study of blood T cell repertoires in COVID-19. This table comes from immunoSEQ multiplex PCR, and its TCRdb copy is limited to in-frame clones, with some not included. The sample has 150,000 to 200,000 clones, 85% to 95% seen once; the top ten hold approximately 2%. The source material was peripheral blood. This clonotype originated in an older woman with COVID-19, enrolled during active disease.

CDR3 region: CASSPRTANTEAFF. CDR3 coding DNA: TGTGCCAGCAGCCCAAGGACAGCTAACACTGAAGCTTTCTTT. The chain employs TRBV7-2 and TRBJ1-1; D may be TRBD1 (6 bases). V lost 5 bases to trimming and J lost 2 bases, with 12 bases between them. The CDR3 spans 14 residues. Germline CDR1 SGHTA, CDR2 FQGNSA.